Below are 20 T cell receptor beta chains sequenced from a single sample in a study of T-cell reconstitution after alpha-beta-depleted transplantation in children. This sample's TCRbeta library carried unique molecular identifier barcodes. TCRdb processed the PCR reads anew with MiXCR; each CDR3 protein has one entry. The repertoire holds a few hundred thousand distinct CDR3 sequences, with approximately 10% as singletons. Material: PBMCs from the stem cell graft donor, obtained from the stem cell graft. These TCRs come from a human donor who donated a stem cell graft to a child with acute lymphoblastic leukemia.

This clonotype was seen a few times. The rearrangement links TRBV7-8 to TRBJ2-2; no clear D gene. The CDR3 spans 15 residues. V was clipped by 5 bases and J by 5 bases, with 15 bases between them. The germline V gene encodes CDR1 SGHVS and CDR2 FQNEAQ. CDR3 sequence (DNA): TGTGCCAGCAGCCTCCTCTCATATTTTACCGGGGAGCTGTTTTTT. Translated, it gives CASSLLSYFTGELFF.

This clonotype was counted a few times. The rearrangement links TRBV19 to TRBJ2-5; 9 positions agree with TRBD2. J gave up 1 base and V 3 bases, and 3 bases lay outside the gene matches. This CDR3 spans 15 amino acids. Germline loops: CDR1 LNHDA, CDR2 SQIVND (reference sequence). The CDR3 region has the DNA TGTGCCAGTAGTATGACTAGCGGACCCCAAGAGACCCAGTACTTC. It is translated as CASSMTSGPQETQYF.

V usage is TRBV28 and J usage is TRBJ2-7, with D perhaps TRBD2 (5 bases). Per germline, CDR1 MDHEN and CDR2 SYDVKM. V was trimmed by 3 bases and J by 0 bases, leaving 12 bases between them. This CDR3 has 15 amino acids. The CDR3 is CASSFRGESSYEQYF. The CDR3 DNA follows: TGTGCCAGCAGTTTTCGGGGTGAAAGCTCCTACGAGCAGTACTTC.

The table lists this clonotype with a few counts. V usage is TRBV21-1 and J usage is TRBJ2-7; the D call of TRBD2 is as the table states it, not checked on the DNA. TRBV21-1 corresponds to a pseudogene. The CDR3 contains 14 residues. This chain's CDR3 is CASRRGRVSYEQYF. In nucleotides, the CDR3 is TGTGCCAGCCGCCGCGGGAGGGTGTCCTACGAGCAGTACTTC.

The chain combines TRBV6-1 with TRBJ1-5; D gene unclear. This CDR3 has 15 amino acids. Trimming removed 6 bases from V and 0 bases from J, with 12 bases in between. In germline, CDR1 is MNHNS, CDR2 SASEGT. This CDR3 reads CASSPLPDSNQPQHF. CDR3 in DNA: TGTGCCAGCAGCCCACTCCCCGATAGCAATCAGCCCCAGCATTTT.

This clonotype appeared many times. The rearrangement links TRBV6-1 to TRBJ1-1, with TRBD1 matching over 10 bases. V dropped 4 bases and J dropped 3; count of bases not matched to a gene: 5. This CDR3 contains 15 residues. Germline values: CDR1 MNHNS, CDR2 SASEGT. The CDR3 loop is CASSGRDRGDTEAFF. The CDR3 nucleotides read TGTGCCAGCAGTGGCCGGGACAGGGGTGACACTGAAGCTTTCTTT.

This clonotype was detected only a few times. The V and J genes are TRBV7-8 and TRBJ2-5; D remains unclear. The V end lost 1 base, the J end lost 0 bases, and 6 bases lay between the germline ends. Germline lookup yields CDR1 SGHVS and CDR2 FQNEAQ. The CDR3 has 14 amino acids. For the CDR3, the DNA is TGTGCCAGCAGCTTAGGCACGTACCAAGAGACCCAGTACTTC. This gives the protein CASSLGTYQETQYF.

This clonotype was counted at least ten times. This chain uses TRBV5-5 with TRBJ2-6; the D is unclear. Germline V CDR1 and CDR2: SGHKS, YYEKEE (reference sequence). CDR3 size: 16 residues. The germline V and J ends were trimmed by 2 bases and 0 bases, with 9 bases remaining between them. CDR3 sequence reads: CASSFGPNSGANVLTF. The CDR3 bases are TGTGCCAGCAGCTTTGGGCCGAACTCTGGGGCCAACGTCCTGACTTTC.

This rearrangement joins TRBV6-5 to TRBJ2-6; D is tentatively TRBD1 or TRBD2 (5 bases each). Germline V gene sequence: CDR1 MNHEY, CDR2 SVGAGI. CDR3 length: 18 residues. The germline V and J ends were trimmed by 2 bases and 0 bases, with 14 bases remaining between them. The CDR3 here is CASSYGGHPSSGANVLTF. The DNA for the CDR3 is TGTGCCAGCAGTTACGGAGGACACCCGAGCTCTGGGGCCAACGTCCTGACTTTC.

This clonotype has only a few counts. The V gene is TRBV25-1, the J gene TRBJ1-1, with 8 bases that match TRBD1. Germline V gene lookup returns CDR1 MGHDK and CDR2 SYGVNS. J lost 6 bases, V lost 1 base, and 7 bases had no gene match. CDR3 length: 15 residues. The CDR3 spells CASSEWGDRSAEAFF. The CDR3, as DNA: TGTGCCAGCAGTGAATGGGGGGACAGGAGCGCTGAAGCTTTCTTT.

CDR3 sequence reads: CASKALVVANYGYTF. CDR3 DNA sequence: TGTGCCAGCAAGGCCCTGGTGGTCGCTAACTATGGCTACACCTTC. This rearrangement joins TRBV28 to TRBJ1-2; D unresolved. CDR3 length: 15 residues. Germline assignment: CDR1 MDHEN and CDR2 SYDVKM. V lost 7 bases and J lost 0, with 15 bases in between.

The chain has TRBV12-3 or TRBV12-4 and TRBJ2-5, with a weak D call TRBD2 (7 bases). This CDR3 contains 12 residues. Deletions cut 9 bases from V and 4 bases from J, with 12 bases between. The CDR3: CASLGGAETQYF. The CDR3 DNA sequence: TGTGCCAGTCTAGGGGGGGCAGAGACCCAGTACTTC.

J is TRBJ2-7 and V is TRBV20-1; tentative D call: TRBD2 (6 bases). Per the germline V gene, CDR1 is DFQATT and CDR2 is SNEGSKA (reference sequence). The V end lost 1 base, the J end lost 2 bases, and 15 bases lay between the germline ends. This CDR3 contains 15 residues. In DNA form, the CDR3 reads TGCAGTGCTAGAGCCCTTAGCGGTTCACCCTACGAGCAGTACTTC. Its translation is CSARALSGSPYEQYF.

V and J are TRBV7-2 and TRBJ1-1; D call uncertain. The CDR3 spans 16 residues. Trimming removed 1 base from V and 4 bases from J, with 16 bases in between. CDR1 and CDR2 (germline): SGHTA, FQGNSA. CDR3 region: CASSLDSVRVGTEAFF. DNA of the CDR3: TGTGCCAGCAGCTTAGACTCGGTAAGGGTAGGCACTGAAGCTTTCTTT.

In its sample, this clonotype was seen a few times. V is TRBV10-3 and J is TRBJ1-2; D might be TRBD1 (5 bases). CDR1 and CDR2 (germline): ENHRY, SYGVKD. There are 16 residues in the CDR3. The ends were cut back, 6 bases at V and 6 bases at J, with 23 bases in the middle. The CDR3 reads CAIRGVFKGSSDGYTF. The CDR3 DNA reads TGTGCCATCAGGGGGGTTTTTAAGGGATCTTCGGATGGCTACACCTTC.

CDR3 sequence: CSVAGGLDTEAFF. CDR3 nucleotides: TGCAGCGTTGCCGGGGGTCTTGACACTGAAGCTTTCTTT. The chain couples TRBV29-1 to TRBJ1-1; D possibly corresponds to TRBD1 (5 bases). V lost 4 bases, J lost 3 bases, and 12 bases lay in between. CDR3 size: 13 residues. From germline, CDR1 is SQVTM and CDR2 ANQGSEA.

This clonotype has only a few counts. This chain links TRBV6-4 with TRBJ2-2; the match to TRBD2 covers 9 bases. With V trimmed by 4 bases and J by 6 bases, 6 bases remained unmatched. The CDR3 is 15 amino acids. The germline CDR1 and CDR2 sequences are MRHNA and SNTAGT. This chain's CDR3 is CASSGVAGASGELFF. CDR3 nucleotide sequence: TGTGCCAGCAGTGGGGTAGCGGGAGCTTCCGGGGAGCTGTTTTTT.

The chain carries TRBV28 and TRBJ1-6; D is undetermined. CDR1 is MDHEN, CDR2 SYDVKM, per germline. The CDR3 has 16 residues. V was clipped by 3 bases and J by 0 bases, with 9 bases between them. DNA for the CDR3: TGTGCCAGCAGTTTGGAGATAAACTCCTATAATTCACCCCTCCACTTT. It is translated as CASSLEINSYNSPLHF.

Ten or more counts support this clonotype. The chain couples TRBV7-9 to TRBJ2-6, with D unclear. This CDR3 contains 18 residues. With 5 bases removed from V and 0 bases from J, the gap between germline ends came to 17 bases. Germline-derived CDR1 and CDR2 are SEHNR and FQNEAQ (reference sequence). In nucleotides, the CDR3 is TGTGCCAGCAGCGCCCCCGCGACGTCCCTCTCTGGGGCCAACGTCCTGACTTTC. Its translation: CASSAPATSLSGANVLTF. Full variable domain (missing parts from reference TRBV7-9 and TRBJ2-6): DTGVSQNPRHKITKRGQNVTFRCDPISEHNRLYWYRQTLGQGPEFLTYFQNEAQLEKSRLLSDRFSAERPKGSFSTLEIQRTEQGDSAMYLCASSAPATSLSGANVLTFGAGSRLTVL.

The chain uses TRBV20-1 and TRBJ2-7; possibly TRBD1 or TRBD2 for D (7 bases each). Germline CDR1 reads DFQATT; CDR2 reads SNEGSKA (reference sequence). The CDR3 length is 14 residues. V lost 1 base, J lost 4 bases, and 14 bases lay in between. The CDR3 nucleotides are TGCAGTGCTAGAGGACAGGGAGGGAGTTACGAGCAGTACTTC. Its protein product is CSARGQGGSYEQYF.